This TCR beta chain was identified during a study of human T cells and chemical hapten exposure. General study points: Expanded TCR counts at PT1 went up together with patch test score, a positive correlation.

Stated time point: pre-sensitization, week 0. Indicated treatment: therapeutic diphenylcyclopropenone sensitization with weekly scalp DPC. The study enrolled 18 to 70-year-old alopecia patients suitable for DPC. CDR3 length: 15 residues. V was clipped by 0 bases and J by 5 bases, with 13 bases between them. TCRdb called the RACE reads again in MiXCR, with one record for every CDR3 protein. The sample carries fewer than 200,000 distinct CDR3 sequences, more than 25% recorded once. This clonotype occurred a few times. Its specificity is unknown. The receptor was isolated from a woman in her 30s with alopecia areata. Some clones in this sample may be carry-over from other donors' samples. This specimen consisted of whole blood, obtained in connection with sensitization to the hapten diphenylcyclopropenone (DPC). This rearrangement joins TRBV23-1 to TRBJ2-5; D possibly corresponds to TRBD2 (5 bases). TRBV23-1 is recorded as an ORF, its role being uncertain. CDR3 sequence (DNA): TGCGCCAGCAGTCAATCGGAGGCGTTTCAGGAGACCCAGTACTTC. It is translated as CASSQSEAFQETQYF.